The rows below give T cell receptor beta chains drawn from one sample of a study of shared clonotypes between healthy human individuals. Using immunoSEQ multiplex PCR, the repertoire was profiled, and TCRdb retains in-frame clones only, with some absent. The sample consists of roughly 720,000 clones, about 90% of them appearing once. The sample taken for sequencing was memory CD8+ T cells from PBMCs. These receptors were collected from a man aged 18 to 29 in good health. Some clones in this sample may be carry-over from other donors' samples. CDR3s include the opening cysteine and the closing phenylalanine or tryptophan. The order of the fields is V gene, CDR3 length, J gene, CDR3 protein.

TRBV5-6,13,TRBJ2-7,CASSWDRAYEQYF
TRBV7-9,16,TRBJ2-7,CASSFARRQGDYEQYF
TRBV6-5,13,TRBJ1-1,CASSGGMNTEAFF
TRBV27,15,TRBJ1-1,CASSSFGHENTEAFF
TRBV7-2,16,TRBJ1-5,CASSLAGVYSNQPQHF
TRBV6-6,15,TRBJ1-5,CASRYTGGRDQPQHF
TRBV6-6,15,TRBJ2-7,CASSYSGDNSYEQYF
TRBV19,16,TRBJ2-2,CASSLRAGANTGELFF
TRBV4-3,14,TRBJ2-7,CASSQGTYSYEQYF
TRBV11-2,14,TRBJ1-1,CASSPWTGDTEAFF
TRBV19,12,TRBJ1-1,CASSAWGTEAFF
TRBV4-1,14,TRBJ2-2,CASSHPAATRELFF
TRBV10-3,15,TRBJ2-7,CAISDNPTGMYEQYF
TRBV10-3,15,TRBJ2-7,CAISAPGTHDWGQYF
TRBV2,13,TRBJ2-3,CASSEKVTDTQYF
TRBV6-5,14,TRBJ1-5,CASSDLRGVQPQHF
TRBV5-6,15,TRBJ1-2,CASSSYGSWVYGYTF
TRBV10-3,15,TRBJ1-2,CAISEPLTGNYGYTF
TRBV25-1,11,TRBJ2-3,CASSGPDTQYF
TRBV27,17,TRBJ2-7,CASSQRPPIKPSYEQYF
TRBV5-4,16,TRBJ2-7,CASSLEGGPTPYEQYF
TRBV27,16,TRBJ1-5,CASSPRGGGGHQPQHF
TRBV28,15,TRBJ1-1,CASSLLVGMRTEAFF
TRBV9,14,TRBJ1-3,CASSGRERGNTIYF
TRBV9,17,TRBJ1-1,CASSVGSSAAMNTEAFF
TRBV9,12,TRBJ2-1,CASSGGYNEQFF
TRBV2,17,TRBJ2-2,CASSEDLAGEYTGELFF
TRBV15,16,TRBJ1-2,CATSRDNGQGNYGYTF
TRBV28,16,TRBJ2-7,CASSHFSGGPSYEQYF
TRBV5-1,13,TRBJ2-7,CASSLPRAYEQYF
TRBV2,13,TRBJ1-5,CASSDIANQPQHF
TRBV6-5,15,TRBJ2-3,CASTRSWREADTQYF
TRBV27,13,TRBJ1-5,CASSFGGNQPQHF
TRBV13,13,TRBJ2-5,CASSFGRQETQYF
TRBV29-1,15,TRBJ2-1,CSVGGGRAAYNEQFF